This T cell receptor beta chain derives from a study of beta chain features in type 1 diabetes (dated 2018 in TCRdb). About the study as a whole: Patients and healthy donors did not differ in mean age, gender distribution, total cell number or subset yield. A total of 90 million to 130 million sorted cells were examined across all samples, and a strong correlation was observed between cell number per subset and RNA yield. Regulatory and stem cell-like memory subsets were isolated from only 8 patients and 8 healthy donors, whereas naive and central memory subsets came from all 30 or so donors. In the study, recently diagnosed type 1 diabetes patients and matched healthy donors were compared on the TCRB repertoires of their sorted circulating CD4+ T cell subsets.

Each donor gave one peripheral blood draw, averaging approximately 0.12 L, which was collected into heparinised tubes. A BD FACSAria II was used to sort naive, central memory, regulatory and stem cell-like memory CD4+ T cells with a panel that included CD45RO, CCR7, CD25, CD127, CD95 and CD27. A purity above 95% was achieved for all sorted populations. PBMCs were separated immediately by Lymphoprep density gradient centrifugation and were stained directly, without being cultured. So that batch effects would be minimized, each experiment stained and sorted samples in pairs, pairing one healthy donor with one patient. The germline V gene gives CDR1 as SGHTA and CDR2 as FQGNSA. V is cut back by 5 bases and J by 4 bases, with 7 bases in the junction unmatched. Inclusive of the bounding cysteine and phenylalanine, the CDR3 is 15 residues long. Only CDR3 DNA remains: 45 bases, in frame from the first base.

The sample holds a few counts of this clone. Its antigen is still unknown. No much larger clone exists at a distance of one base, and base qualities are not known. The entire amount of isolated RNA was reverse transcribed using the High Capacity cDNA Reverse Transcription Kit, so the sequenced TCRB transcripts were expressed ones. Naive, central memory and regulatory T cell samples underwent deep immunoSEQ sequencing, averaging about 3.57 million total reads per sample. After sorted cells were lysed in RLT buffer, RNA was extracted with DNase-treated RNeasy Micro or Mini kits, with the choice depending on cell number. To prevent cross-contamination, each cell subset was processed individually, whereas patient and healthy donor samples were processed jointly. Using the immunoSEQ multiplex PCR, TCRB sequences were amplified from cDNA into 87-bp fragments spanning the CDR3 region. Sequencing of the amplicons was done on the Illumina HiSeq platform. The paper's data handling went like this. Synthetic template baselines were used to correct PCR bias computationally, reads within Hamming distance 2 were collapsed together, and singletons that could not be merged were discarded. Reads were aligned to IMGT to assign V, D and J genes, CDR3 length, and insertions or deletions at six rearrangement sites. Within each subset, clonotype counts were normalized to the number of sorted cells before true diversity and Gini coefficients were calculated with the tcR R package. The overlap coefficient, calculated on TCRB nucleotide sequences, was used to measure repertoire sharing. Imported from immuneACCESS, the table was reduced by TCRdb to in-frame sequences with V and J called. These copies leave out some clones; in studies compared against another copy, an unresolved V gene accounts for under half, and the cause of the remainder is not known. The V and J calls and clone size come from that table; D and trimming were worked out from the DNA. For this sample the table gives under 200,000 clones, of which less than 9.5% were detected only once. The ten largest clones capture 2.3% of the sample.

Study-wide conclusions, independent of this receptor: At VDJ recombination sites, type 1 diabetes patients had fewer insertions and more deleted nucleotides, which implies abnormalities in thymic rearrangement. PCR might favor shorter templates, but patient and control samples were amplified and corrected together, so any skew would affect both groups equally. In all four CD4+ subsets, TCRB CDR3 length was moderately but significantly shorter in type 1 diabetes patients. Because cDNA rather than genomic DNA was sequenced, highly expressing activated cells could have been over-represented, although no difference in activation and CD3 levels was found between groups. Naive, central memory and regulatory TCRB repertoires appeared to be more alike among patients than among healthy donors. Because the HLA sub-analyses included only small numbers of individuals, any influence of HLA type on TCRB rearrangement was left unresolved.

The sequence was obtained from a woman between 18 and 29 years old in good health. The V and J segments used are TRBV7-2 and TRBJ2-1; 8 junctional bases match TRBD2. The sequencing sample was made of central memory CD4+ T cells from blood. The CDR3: CASSTPERGYNEQFF. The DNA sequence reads TGTGCCAGCAGCACCCCTGAGCGGGGGTACAATGAGCAGTTCTTC.